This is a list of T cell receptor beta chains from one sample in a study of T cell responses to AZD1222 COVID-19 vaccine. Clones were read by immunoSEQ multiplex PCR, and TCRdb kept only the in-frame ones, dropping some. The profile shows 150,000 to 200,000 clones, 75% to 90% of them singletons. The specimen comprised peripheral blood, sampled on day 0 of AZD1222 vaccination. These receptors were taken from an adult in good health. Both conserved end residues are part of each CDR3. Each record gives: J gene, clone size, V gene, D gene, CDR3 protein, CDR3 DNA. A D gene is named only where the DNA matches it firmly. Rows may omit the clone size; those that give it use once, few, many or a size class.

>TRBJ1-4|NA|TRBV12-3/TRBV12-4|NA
CASSSVREKLFF
TGTGCCAGCAGTTCCGTGAGAGAAAAACTGTTTTTT
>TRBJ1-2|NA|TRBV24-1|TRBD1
CATSGVGQGLQYGYTF
TGTGCCACCTCGGGAGTGGGACAGGGATTACAATACGGCTACACCTTC
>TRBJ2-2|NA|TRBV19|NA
CASKGLNTGELFF
TGTGCCAGTAAGGGTCTTAACACCGGGGAGCTGTTTTTT
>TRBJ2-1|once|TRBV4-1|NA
CASSQVHNEQFF
TGCGCCAGCAGCCAAGTTCACAATGAGCAGTTCTTC
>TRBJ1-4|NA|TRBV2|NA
CASVDMPAGDEKLFF
TGTGCCAGCGTAGATATGCCGGCTGGGGATGAAAAACTGTTTTTT
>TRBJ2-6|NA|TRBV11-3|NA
CASSLGRAGANVLTF
TGTGCCAGCAGCTTAGGCAGGGCCGGGGCCAACGTCCTGACTTTC
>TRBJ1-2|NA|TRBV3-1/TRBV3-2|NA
CASSQDRLRGAYTNYGYTF
TGTGCCAGCAGCCAAGATCGGTTAAGGGGGGCATATACTAACTATGGCTACACCTTC
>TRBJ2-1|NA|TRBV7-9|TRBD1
CASSLTGVHNEQFF
TGTGCCAGCAGCCTGACAGGGGTCCACAATGAGCAGTTCTTC
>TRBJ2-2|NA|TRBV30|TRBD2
CASAENSGKTGELFF
TGTGCCTCGGCTGAGAATAGCGGGAAGACCGGGGAGCTGTTTTTT
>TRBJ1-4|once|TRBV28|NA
CASSLHLSSPNEKLFF
TGTGCCAGCAGTTTACACCTTTCTAGCCCTAATGAAAAACTGTTTTTT
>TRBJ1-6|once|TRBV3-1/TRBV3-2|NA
CASSQGPGETSPLHF
TGTGCCAGCAGCCAAGGTCCAGGGGAGACTTCACCCCTCCACTTT
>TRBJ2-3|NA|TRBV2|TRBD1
CASSVGGSRADTQYF
TGTGCCAGCAGTGTAGGGGGCAGTAGGGCAGATACGCAGTATTTT
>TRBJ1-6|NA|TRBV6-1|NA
CASSDLRGNSPLHF
TGTGCCAGCAGTGATCTCAGGGGTAATTCACCCCTCCACTTT
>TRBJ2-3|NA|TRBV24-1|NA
CATSDPSRYTQYF
TGTGCCACCAGTGACCCTTCTCGTTATACGCAGTATTTT
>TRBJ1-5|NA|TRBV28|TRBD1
CASRPDRDGNQPQHF
TGTGCCAGCAGACCAGACAGGGACGGCAATCAGCCCCAGCATTTT
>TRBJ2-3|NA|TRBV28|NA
CASSLNRGRDTQYF
TGTGCCAGCAGTTTAAACCGGGGACGAGATACGCAGTATTTT
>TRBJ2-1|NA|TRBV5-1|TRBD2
CVSSSSGRAVYEQFF
TGCGTCAGCAGTAGTAGCGGGAGGGCCGTCTATGAGCAGTTCTTC
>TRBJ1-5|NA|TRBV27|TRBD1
CASSRQGAGIRNQPQHF
TGTGCCAGCAGTCGTCAGGGGGCTGGGATCCGCAATCAGCCCCAGCATTTT
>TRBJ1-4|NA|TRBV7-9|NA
CASSFGGRAATNEKLFF
TGTGCCAGCAGCTTCGGGGGCAGGGCTGCAACTAATGAAAAACTGTTTTTT
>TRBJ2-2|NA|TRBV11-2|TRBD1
CASSLLGTVNTGELFF
TGTGCCAGCAGCTTACTCGGGACAGTAAACACCGGGGAGCTGTTTTTT
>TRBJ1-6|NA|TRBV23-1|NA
CASSQSQGTSPLHF
TGCGCCAGCAGTCAATCCCAGGGTACTTCACCCCTCCACTTT
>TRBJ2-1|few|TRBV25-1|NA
CASSAHNEQFF
TGTGCCAGCAGTGCCCACAATGAGCAGTTCTTC
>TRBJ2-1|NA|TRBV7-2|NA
CASSPAGVGYNEQFF
TGTGCCAGCAGCCCAGCCGGAGTTGGCTACAATGAGCAGTTCTTC
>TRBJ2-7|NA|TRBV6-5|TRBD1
CASSSDRAPSYEQYF
TGTGCCAGCAGTTCGGACAGGGCCCCCTCCTACGAGCAGTACTTC
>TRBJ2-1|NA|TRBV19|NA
CASSIGSSWRNNEQFF
TGTGCCAGTAGTATTGGATCTAGCTGGCGGAACAATGAGCAGTTCTTC
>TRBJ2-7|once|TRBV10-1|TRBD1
CASTGQGPAGSYEQYF
TGCGCCAGCACCGGACAGGGCCCCGCCGGGTCCTACGAGCAGTACTTC
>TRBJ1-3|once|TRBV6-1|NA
CASSQDWDPPRNTIYF
TGTGCCAGCAGTCAAGATTGGGACCCACCAAGAAACACCATATATTTT
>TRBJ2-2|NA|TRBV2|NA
CASSVWGAGELFF
TGTGCCAGCAGTGTATGGGGGGCCGGGGAGCTGTTTTTT
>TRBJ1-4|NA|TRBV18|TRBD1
CASSRGQASTNEKLFF
TGTGCCAGCTCACGGGGACAGGCATCAACTAATGAAAAACTGTTTTTT
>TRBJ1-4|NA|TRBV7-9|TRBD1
CASSLALTGGEKLFF
TGTGCCAGCAGCTTAGCTCTTACAGGGGGAGAAAAACTGTTTTTT
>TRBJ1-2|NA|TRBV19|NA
CASSIEIRGNYGYTF
TGTGCCAGTAGTATAGAAATCCGGGGGAACTATGGCTACACCTTC
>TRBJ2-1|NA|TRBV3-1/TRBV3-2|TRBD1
CASSRNQGQGFNEQFF
TGTGCCAGCAGCCGAAACCAGGGACAGGGTTTTAATGAGCAGTTCTTC
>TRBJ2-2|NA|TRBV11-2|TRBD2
CASSLALREANTGELFF
TGTGCCAGCAGCTTAGCGTTGCGGGAGGCGAACACCGGGGAGCTGTTTTTT
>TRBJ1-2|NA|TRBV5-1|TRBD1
CASSLGTGDGNGYTF
TGCGCCAGCAGCCTTGGGACAGGGGATGGAAATGGCTACACCTTC
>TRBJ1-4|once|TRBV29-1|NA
CSVELAGNEKLFF
TGCAGCGTTGAATTGGCAGGGAATGAAAAACTGTTTTTT
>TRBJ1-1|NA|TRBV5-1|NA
CASRFFMNTEAFF
TGCGCCAGCAGATTTTTTATGAACACTGAAGCTTTCTTT
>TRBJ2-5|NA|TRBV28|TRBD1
CASSYTHRGLAQETQYF
TGTGCCAGCAGTTATACACACAGGGGGTTGGCGCAAGAGACCCAGTACTTC
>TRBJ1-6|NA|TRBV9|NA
CASSEGGSTLHF
TGTGCCAGCAGCGAGGGGGGATCGACCCTCCACTTT
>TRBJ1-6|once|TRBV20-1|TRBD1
CSASTDRGSSYNSPLHF
TGCAGTGCTAGTACTGACAGGGGGAGCTCCTATAATTCACCCCTCCACTTT
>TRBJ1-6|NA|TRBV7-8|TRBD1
CASSWRGQGWDSPLHF
TGTGCCAGCAGCTGGCGGGGACAGGGTTGGGATTCACCCCTCCACTTT
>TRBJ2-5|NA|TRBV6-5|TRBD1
CASTTGGRGETQYF
TGTGCCAGTACTACAGGGGGACGTGGAGAGACCCAGTACTTC